Shown below are 17 T cell receptor beta chains from a single sample sequenced in a study of PD-1 blockade in classical Hodgkin lymphoma. Brentuximab vedotin exposure varied, and every patient relapsed after autologous stem cell transplantation. The protocol was immunoSEQ multiplex PCR, while the TCRdb copy is restricted to in-frame clones and leaves out a portion. The table includes tens of thousands of clones, about 71% detected once. Source: peripheral blood mononuclear cells (PBMCs), taken before the second cycle of nivolumab. These receptors originate from a human donor with classical Hodgkin lymphoma.

This clone was seen once. This chain links TRBV5-1 with TRBJ2-3; 11 nucleotides align to TRBD2. The CDR3 is 17 residues long. CDR1 is SGHRS, CDR2 YFSETQ, per germline. The trim removed 4 bases at V and 5 bases at J, leaving 12 bases unmatched. CDR3 sequence reads: CASSPGSGRAVGDTQYF. CDR3 coding DNA: TGCGCCAGCAGCCCGGGTAGCGGGAGGGCCGTAGGAGATACGCAGTATTTT.

The genes are TRBV6-1 and TRBJ1-5; D gene uncertain. Germline V lookup: CDR1 MNHNS, CDR2 SASEGT. This CDR3 is 16 amino acids long. V was trimmed by 1 base and J by 3 bases, leaving 13 bases between them. The CDR3 DNA reads as TGTGCCAGCAGTGAAGAGCAAGGCGCGGTCAATCAGCCCCAGCATTTT. Encoded protein: CASSEEQGAVNQPQHF.

The chain is built from TRBV7-2 and TRBJ2-5; tentative D call: TRBD2 (6 bases). This CDR3 contains 12 residues. The V gene lost 6 bases and the J gene lost 7 bases, with 12 bases spanning the gap. Germline lookup yields CDR1 SGHTA and CDR2 FQGNSA. The CDR3 DNA reads as TGTGCCAGCAGTTCCGACGGGGGGACCCAGTACTTC. Its translation is CASSSDGGTQYF.

The chain recombines TRBV7-2 with TRBJ1-1, with D uncertain. Per the germline V gene, CDR1 is SGHTA and CDR2 is FQGNSA. This CDR3 comprises 14 residues. Trimming pared 1 base from V and 9 bases from J, leaving 15 bases between. CDR3 DNA: TGTGCCAGCAGCTTAGTTAAAGGCGCTGGGAAAGCTTTCTTT. Amino acids: CASSLVKGAGKAFF.

This clone was counted between two and nine times. The rearrangement links TRBV2 to TRBJ1-1; D uncertain. V lost 0 bases and J 10 bases, leaving 15 bases between the germline ends. Germline CDR1 SNHLY, CDR2 FYNNEI. This CDR3 has 14 residues. Here the CDR3 DNA reads TGTGCCAGCAGTGAAGCGCTTCTCGGACTGGGAGCTTTCTTT. Translating gives CASSEALLGLGAFF. The full variable domain, with the rest looked up from reference TRBV2 and TRBJ1-1, is EPEVTQTPSHQVTQMGQEVILRCVPISNHLYFYWYRQILGQKVEFLVSFYNNEISEKSEIFDDQFSVERPDGSNFTLKIRSTKLEDSAMYFCASSEALLGLGAFFGQGTRLTVV.

A few counts support this clone. The rearrangement joins TRBV28 to TRBJ1-5; no definite D call. The germline V gene has CDR1 MDHEN and CDR2 SYDVKM. V dropped 3 bases and J dropped 6 bases, with 6 bases sitting between them. This CDR3 is built from 12 residues. The CDR3 is CASSFMGQPQHF. The CDR3 DNA sequence: TGTGCCAGCAGTTTCATGGGTCAGCCCCAGCATTTT.

The chain combines TRBV20-1 with TRBJ1-1; TRBD1 matches at 7 bases. The J segment lost 11 bases and the V segment lost 6 bases, leaving 9 bases of the junction unmatched. The germline gives CDR1 DFQATT, CDR2 SNEGSKA (reference sequence). The CDR3 covers 11 residues. CDR3 sequence: CSAPDREGAFF. Here the CDR3 DNA reads TGCAGTGCGCCCGACAGGGAGGGTGCTTTCTTT.

This clone was counted a single time. A read error may account for a junction end that differs from germline. The chain combines TRBV28 with TRBJ2-4; D perhaps matches TRBD2 (5 bases). In germline, CDR1 is MDHEN, CDR2 SYDVKM. There are 13 residues in the CDR3. The CDR3 region is CASKKGAQNIQYF. CDR3 nucleotide sequence: TGTGCCAGCAAGAAGGGAGCCCAAAACATTCAGTACTTC.

The rearrangement uses TRBV29-1 and TRBJ1-6, with D uncertain. The CDR3 covers 12 residues. CDR1 and CDR2 (germline): SQVTM, ANQGSEA. V lost 6 bases, J lost 7 bases, and 10 bases lay in between. The CDR3 DNA follows: TGCAGCGTAGCTGACGGGAATTCACCCCTCCACTTT. Protein product: CSVADGNSPLHF.

The V and J genes are TRBV7-3 and TRBJ2-7; 10 bases match TRBD2. This CDR3 has 15 residues. From germline, CDR1 is SGHTA and CDR2 FQGTGA. The J segment lost 3 bases and the V segment lost 5 bases, leaving 7 bases of the junction unmatched. CDR3 protein: CASSPRVAGGYEQYF. The CDR3 nucleotides are TGTGCCAGCAGCCCCCGAGTAGCGGGGGGCTACGAGCAGTACTTC.

In its sample, this clone was seen a few times. This rearrangement joins TRBV7-9 to TRBJ2-7; D perhaps matches TRBD1 (6 bases). The V gene lost 1 base and the J gene lost 5 bases, with 9 bases spanning the gap. The germline V gene encodes CDR1 SEHNR and CDR2 FQNEAQ (reference sequence). This CDR3 is 13 amino acids long. Here the CDR3 DNA reads TGTGCCAGCAGCTTAGTGGGGGCCGACGAGCAGTACTTC. Its protein product is CASSLVGADEQYF. Filled out from reference TRBV7-9 and TRBJ2-7, the complete variable domain reads DTGVSQNPRHKITKRGQNVTFRCDPISEHNRLYWYRQTLGQGPEFLTYFQNEAQLEKSRLLSDRFSAERPKGSFSTLEIQRTEQGDSAMYLCASSLVGADEQYFGPGTRLTVT.

The chain recombines TRBV6-1 with TRBJ1-1; the D gene is possibly TRBD1 (6 bases). CDR1 and CDR2 (germline): MNHNS, SASEGT. Trimming stripped 6 bases from V and 1 base from J, with 9 bases between. The CDR3 is made up of 13 amino acids. For the CDR3, the DNA is TGTGCCAGCAGGAAACAGGGGAACACTGAAGCTTTCTTT. Translation gives CASRKQGNTEAFF.

V usage is TRBV28 and J usage is TRBJ2-2; maybe TRBD1 (6 bases). The ends were cut back, 7 bases at V and 4 bases at J, with 16 bases in the middle. CDR3 length equals 15 residues. The germline gives CDR1 MDHEN, CDR2 SYDVKM. As DNA, the CDR3 is TGTGCCAGCACCTCACAGGGTGAACGCACCGGGGAGCTGTTTTTT. This codes for CASTSQGERTGELFF.

V is TRBV7-8 and J is TRBJ1-1; 11 bases match TRBD1. V was clipped by 2 bases and J by 4 bases; unmatched bases: 3. The CDR3 runs to 15 residues. CDR1 SGHVS and CDR2 FQNEAQ come from the germline V gene. The CDR3 sequence is CASSLRGTGGTEAFF. In nucleotides, the CDR3 is TGTGCCAGCAGCTTACGGGGGACAGGGGGCACTGAAGCTTTCTTT.

The J gene is TRBJ2-4, the V gene TRBV29-1, with D possibly being TRBD1 (6 bases). The CDR3 spans 12 residues. V was shortened by 7 bases and J by 7 bases, with 14 bases between the two germline ends. Germline CDR1 SQVTM, CDR2 ANQGSEA. This chain's CDR3 is CSADQQGNIQYF. CDR3 in DNA: TGCAGCGCCGACCAGCAGGGGAACATTCAGTACTTC.

The chain uses TRBV5-1 and TRBJ1-6; D unresolved. Trimming removed 0 bases from V and 9 bases from J, with 13 bases in between. CDR1 and CDR2 (germline): SGHRS, YFSETQ. The CDR3 consists of 15 residues. The chain's CDR3 is CASSLDLRNGSPLHF. For the CDR3, the DNA is TGCGCCAGCAGCTTGGACCTCCGTAACGGTTCACCCCTCCACTTT. Combining the CDR3 with reference TRBV5-1 and TRBJ1-6 gives the whole variable domain KAGVTQTPRYLIKTRGQQVTLSCSPISGHRSVSWYQQTPGQGLQFLFEYFSETQRNKGNFPGRFSGRQFSNSRSEMNVSTLELGDSALYLCASSLDLRNGSPLHFGNGTRLTVT.

This chain links TRBV28 with TRBJ1-2, with D maybe TRBD1 (6 bases). V lost 2 bases to trimming and J lost 0 bases, with 7 bases between them. The CDR3 totals 14 residues. CDR1 and CDR2 from the germline V gene are MDHEN and SYDVKM. CDR3 in amino acids: CASSLNRANYGYTF. DNA of the CDR3: TGTGCCAGCAGTTTAAACAGGGCTAACTATGGCTACACCTTC.